These 22 T cell receptor beta chains share one sample of origin, sequenced in a study of blood T cell repertoires in COVID-19. Sequenced by immunoSEQ multiplex PCR; TCRdb stores in-frame clones only, minus some. The profile shows tens of thousands of clones, 79% of them singletons. What was sequenced was peripheral blood. These receptor sequences come from a woman aged 50 to 65 with acute or convalescent COVID-19.

The V gene is TRBV18, the J gene TRBJ2-7; D might be TRBD2 (5 bases). Per the germline V gene, CDR1 is KGHSH and CDR2 is LQKENI. V gave up 4 bases and J gave up 4 bases, with 14 bases separating them. The CDR3 is made up of 14 amino acids. The CDR3 loop reads CASSRGGEGYEQYF. CDR3 bases: TGTGCCAGCTCACGCGGAGGAGAAGGGTACGAGCAGTACTTC.

The chain joins TRBV6-5 to TRBJ1-2; D not resolved. Germline-derived CDR1 and CDR2 are MNHEY and SVGAGI. The CDR3 has 15 residues. V was shortened by 0 bases and J by 3 bases, with 11 bases between the two germline ends. CDR3 amino acids: CASSYSLNSDYGYTF. CDR3 DNA: TGTGCCAGCAGTTACTCATTAAACAGTGACTATGGCTACACCTTC.

The gene calls are TRBV10-1 and TRBJ2-2, with 7 nucleotides matching TRBD1. The CDR3 extends over 15 amino acids. Trimming cost V 9 bases and J 0 bases; bases outside gene matches: 7. From germline, CDR1 is WNHNN and CDR2 SYGVQD (reference sequence). The chain's CDR3 is CASTPGTANTGELFF. In DNA, the CDR3 is TGCGCCAGTACACCCGGGACAGCGAACACCGGGGAGCTGTTTTTT.

This clone has a handful of counts. The J gene is TRBJ1-5, the V gene TRBV2; unclear D gene. The germline V gene encodes CDR1 SNHLY and CDR2 FYNNEI. This CDR3 spans 13 amino acids. V was shortened by 3 bases and J by 6 bases, with 9 bases between the two germline ends. CDR3 residues: CASSDRGSQPQHF. In DNA form, the CDR3 reads TGTGCCAGCAGTGATCGGGGTTCTCAGCCCCAGCATTTT.

The chain links TRBV7-2 to TRBJ2-5, with TRBD1 matching over 7 bases. Germline V gives CDR1 SGHTA, CDR2 FQGNSA. The CDR3 spans 13 residues. V dropped 8 bases and J dropped 3; count of bases not matched to a gene: 6. The CDR3 region has the DNA TGTGCCAGCGTGTGGACAGGTGAAGAGACCCAGTACTTC. Translating it yields CASVWTGEETQYF.

This chain connects TRBV7-2 to TRBJ2-3; 13 bases match TRBD2. Trimming took 4 bases from V and 4 from J; bases not matched to a gene: 2. Germline V lookup: CDR1 SGHTA, CDR2 FQGNSA. This CDR3 has 15 residues. CDR3 sequence reads: CASSSGLAGADTQYF. CDR3 bases: TGTGCCAGCAGCTCTGGACTAGCGGGGGCAGATACGCAGTATTTT. The complete variable domain, with remaining parts taken from reference TRBV7-2 and TRBJ2-3, reads GAGVSQSPSNKVTEKGKDVELRCDPISGHTALYWYRQSLGQGLEFLIYFQGNSAPDKSGLPSDRFSAERTGGSVSTLTIQRTQQEDSAVYLCASSSGLAGADTQYFGPGTRLTVL.

The V and J genes are TRBV4-1 and TRBJ1-3, with 9 bases fitting TRBD1. The CDR3 runs 17 residues. V shed 3 bases, J shed 2 bases, and the junction held 8 bases outside the gene matches. CDR1 is MGHRA and CDR2 is YSYEKL in the germline V gene. The CDR3 nucleotides are TGCGCCAGCAGCCAGACAAGGACAGGGGAGGCTGGAAACACCATATATTTT. It specifies CASSQTRTGEAGNTIYF.

The chain recombines TRBV28 with TRBJ2-2; 7 bases align to TRBD2. The CDR3 is made up of 19 amino acids. Germline CDR1 and CDR2: MDHEN and SYDVKM. V gave up 3 bases and J gave up 0 bases; unmatched junction bases: 13. The CDR3 sequence is CASSFNPGGGPSNTGELFF. DNA of the CDR3: TGTGCCAGCAGTTTTAACCCCGGGGGAGGGCCTTCGAACACCGGGGAGCTGTTTTTT.

J is TRBJ1-1 and V is TRBV6-6; D remains ambiguous. V dropped 0 bases and J dropped 1 base, with 6 bases sitting between them. CDR3 length: 14 residues. The germline V gene has CDR1 MNHNY and CDR2 SVGAGI (reference sequence). Here the CDR3 reads CASSYSETNTEAFF. The CDR3 DNA is TGTGCCAGCAGTTACTCGGAGACGAACACTGAAGCTTTCTTT.

This chain joins TRBV6-5 and TRBJ2-7; a weak D match, TRBD2 (5 bases). In germline, CDR1 is MNHEY, CDR2 SVGAGI. This CDR3 comprises 13 residues. Trimming removed 2 bases at V and 5 bases at J, with 10 bases between. The CDR3 region has the DNA TGTGCCAGCAGTTACGGTTCGCGGGACGAGCAGTACTTC. Protein sequence: CASSYGSRDEQYF.

CDR3 DNA: TGCGCCAGCAGCCCGCTAGCGGGAACCCCAGATACGCAGTATTTT. This sequence encodes CASSPLAGTPDTQYF. The chain recombines TRBV5-1 with TRBJ2-3; 9 positions agree with TRBD2. The V segment lost 4 bases and the J segment 4 bases; nucleotides outside the gene matches: 7. Looked up from germline, CDR1 is SGHRS and CDR2 is YFSETQ. The CDR3 spans 15 residues.

V gene TRBV4-3 combines with J gene TRBJ1-5, with a tentative D call TRBD1 (5 bases). CDR1 and CDR2 from the germline V gene are LGHNA and YSLEER. The CDR3 totals 16 residues. V was pared by 0 bases and J by 6 bases, with 15 bases between. In nucleotides, the CDR3 is TGCGCCAGCAGCCAAGATATATCGGGGGTGAGTCAGCCCCAGCATTTT. Residues: CASSQDISGVSQPQHF.

The V gene is TRBV27, the J gene TRBJ1-5; D is unresolved. Between the trimmed V and J ends, which lost 2 bases and 7 bases, there was a span of 6 bases. The V gene's germline CDR1 is MNHEY and CDR2 SMNVEV (reference sequence). The CDR3 covers 12 residues. The chain's CDR3 is CASSLQYQPQHF. Here the CDR3 DNA reads TGTGCCAGCAGTTTACAGTACCAGCCCCAGCATTTT.

The rearrangement uses TRBV28 and TRBJ1-2; D is unclear. Germline CDR1 reads MDHEN; CDR2 reads SYDVKM. Trimming shortened V by 4 bases and J by 3 bases, and 12 bases separated the two germline ends. The CDR3 is 14 amino acids. The CDR3 sequence: CASSSGGYDYGYTF. In DNA, the CDR3 is TGTGCCAGCAGTTCCGGAGGGTACGACTATGGCTACACCTTC.

This clone showed up just once. The chain recombines TRBV5-1 with TRBJ2-5; TRBD2 matches 14 bases. V trimming: 0 bases; J trimming: 0 bases; junction bases outside the gene matches: 1. Germline V gives CDR1 SGHRS, CDR2 YFSETQ. This CDR3 comprises 17 residues. The CDR3 nucleotides read TGCGCCAGCAGCTTGGGACTAGCGGGGGGGTACCAAGAGACCCAGTACTTC. It specifies CASSLGLAGGYQETQYF.

The rearrangement uses TRBV7-2 and TRBJ2-7; possibly TRBD1 for D (5 bases). V gave up 2 bases and J gave up 5 bases, with 13 bases separating them. Germline CDR1 and CDR2: SGHTA and FQGNSA. CDR3 length equals 14 residues. This CDR3 is CASSLLGLYNEQYF. CDR3 coding DNA: TGTGCCAGCAGCTTATTGGGGCTCTACAACGAGCAGTACTTC.

This rearrangement joins TRBV6-6 to TRBJ1-4; TRBD1 is a possible D gene (5 bases). Germline V CDR1 and CDR2: MNHNY, SVGAGI (reference sequence). The CDR3 spans 14 residues. V gave up 7 bases and J gave up 2 bases, with 11 bases separating them. The CDR3 DNA is TGTGCCAGCATCTCGACAGCTACTAATGAAAAACTGTTTTTT. Translation: CASISTATNEKLFF.

The chain carries TRBV5-5 and TRBJ2-7; 11 nucleotides align to TRBD2. The ends lost 0 bases at V and 6 bases at J; junction bases unmatched: 5. Per the germline V gene, CDR1 is SGHKS and CDR2 is YYEKEE (reference sequence). There are 15 residues in the CDR3. CDR3 sequence: CASSLATSGNIEQYF. The CDR3 DNA reads TGTGCCAGCAGCTTGGCGACTAGCGGGAATATCGAGCAGTACTTC.

In this sample, this clone turned up many times. This chain links TRBV5-5 with TRBJ2-2, with 8 bases identical to TRBD1. CDR3 size: 15 residues. With 4 bases clipped from V and 4 bases from J, the junction kept 6 bases outside the gene matches. Germline loops: CDR1 SGHKS, CDR2 YYEKEE (reference sequence). This CDR3 is CASSLTGASTGELFF. In nucleotides, the CDR3 is TGTGCCAGCAGCCTGACAGGGGCGAGCACCGGGGAGCTGTTTTTT.

The chain joins TRBV5-4 to TRBJ2-5; possibly TRBD1 for D (6 bases). Trimming shortened V by 1 base and J by 9 bases, and 13 bases separated the two germline ends. The CDR3 runs to 13 residues. Germline assignment: CDR1 SGHNT and CDR2 YYREEE (reference sequence). This CDR3 is CASSLLGAEAQYF. CDR3 sequence (DNA): TGTGCCAGCAGCTTGCTGGGGGCCGAGGCCCAGTACTTC.

V usage is TRBV2 and J usage is TRBJ1-2; no firm D call. With 4 bases removed from V and 3 bases from J, the gap between germline ends came to 15 bases. This CDR3 is 15 amino acids long. Germline CDR1 SNHLY, CDR2 FYNNEI. CDR3 region: CASSVEQWLDYGYTF. The CDR3 DNA reads as TGTGCCAGCAGTGTAGAACAGTGGTTGGACTATGGCTACACCTTC. Drawing the rest from reference TRBV2 and TRBJ1-2, the complete variable domain is EPEVTQTPSHQVTQMGQEVILRCVPISNHLYFYWYRQILGQKVEFLVSFYNNEISEKSEIFDDQFSVERPDGSNFTLKIRSTKLEDSAMYFCASSVEQWLDYGYTFGSGTRLTVV.

The V gene is TRBV27, the J gene TRBJ1-5; possibly TRBD1 for D (5 bases). The V and J ends lost 5 bases and 6 bases respectively, with 17 bases between them. From germline, CDR1 is MNHEY and CDR2 SMNVEV (reference sequence). CDR3 length equals 15 residues. The CDR3 reads CASSNLGVTGQPQHF. CDR3 bases: TGTGCCAGCAGTAACCTGGGTGTTACAGGTCAGCCCCAGCATTTT.